This TCR beta chain was observed in a study of cytomegalovirus exposure and HLA in healthy donors. Study details: Counted in an early data release were approximately 80 million unique TCRs from HLA-typed donors. Most donors, just over 80% of approximately 400 genotyped, fell in the Caucasian-associated ancestry cluster.

PCR amplification relied on 60 Vbeta primers (plus 13 Jbeta primers). Some clones are missing from TCRdb's copy, which holds only in-frame ones; the method was immunoSEQ multiplex PCR. The sample lists around 140,000 clones, about 74% occurring once. Note on this clone: Its target is unknown.

The CDR3 runs 14 residues. Germline CDR1 is SNHLY and CDR2 is FYNNEI. Trimming shortened V by 2 bases and J by 7 bases, and 13 bases separated the two germline ends. Broader study findings: Most of the TCR beta V segments (in an earlier analysis) were productive either about 90% or about 30% of the time.

This TCR came from a man aged 35 to 55 in good health and CMV-seropositive. The sequenced sample consisted of PBMCs. The V call is TRBV2, the J call TRBJ2-3; D is perhaps TRBD2 (6 bases). The DNA of the CDR3 is TGTGCCAGCAGTGAATTGACCGGAGGGAATACGCAGTATTTT. Translated, it gives CASSELTGGNTQYF. The entire variable domain, with the rest obtained from reference TRBV2 and TRBJ2-3, is as follows: EPEVTQTPSHQVTQMGQEVILRCVPISNHLYFYWYRQILGQKVEFLVSFYNNEISEKSEIFDDQFSVERPDGSNFTLKIRSTKLEDSAMYFCASSELTGGNTQYFGPGTRLTVL.